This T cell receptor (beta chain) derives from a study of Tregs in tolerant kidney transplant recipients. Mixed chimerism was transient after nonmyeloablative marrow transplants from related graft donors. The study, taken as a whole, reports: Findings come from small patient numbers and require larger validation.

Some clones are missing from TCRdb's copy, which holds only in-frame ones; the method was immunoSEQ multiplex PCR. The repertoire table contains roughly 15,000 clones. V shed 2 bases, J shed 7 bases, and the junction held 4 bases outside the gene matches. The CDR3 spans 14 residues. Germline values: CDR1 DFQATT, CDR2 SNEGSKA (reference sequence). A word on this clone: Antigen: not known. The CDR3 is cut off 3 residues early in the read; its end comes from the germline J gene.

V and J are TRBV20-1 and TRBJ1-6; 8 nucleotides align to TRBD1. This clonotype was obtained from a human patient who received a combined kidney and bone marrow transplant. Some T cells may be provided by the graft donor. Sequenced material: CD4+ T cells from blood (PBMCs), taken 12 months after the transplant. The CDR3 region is CSARQGADNSPLHF. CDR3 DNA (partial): TGCAGTGCTAGACAGGGGGCGGACAATTCACCC.